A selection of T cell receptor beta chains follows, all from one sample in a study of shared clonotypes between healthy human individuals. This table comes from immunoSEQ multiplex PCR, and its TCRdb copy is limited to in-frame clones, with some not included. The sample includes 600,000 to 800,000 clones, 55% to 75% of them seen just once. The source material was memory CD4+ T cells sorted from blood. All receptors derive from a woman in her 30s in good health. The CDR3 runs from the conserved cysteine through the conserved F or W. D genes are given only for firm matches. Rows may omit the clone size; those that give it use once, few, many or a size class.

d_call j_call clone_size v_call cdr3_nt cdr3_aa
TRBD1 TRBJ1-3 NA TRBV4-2 TGTGCCAGCAGCCAAGATCCGTGGCAGGGGGCTTCTGGAAACACCATATATTTT CASSQDPWQGASGNTIYF
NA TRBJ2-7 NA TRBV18 TGTGCCAGCTCAGCCCTTGGGGGCGACGAGCAGTACTTC CASSALGGDEQYF
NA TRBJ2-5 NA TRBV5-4 TGTGCCAGCAGCCCCGGGGGTGGGAGTGGGCAAGAGACCCAGTACTTC CASSPGGGSGQETQYF
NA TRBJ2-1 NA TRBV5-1 TGCGCCAGCAGCACCGACCTAGCGTCCTACAATGAGCAGTTCTTC CASSTDLASYNEQFF
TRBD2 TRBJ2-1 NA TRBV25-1 TGTGCCAGCAGTACGGGAGGTGCCTACAATGAGCAGTTCTTC CASSTGGAYNEQFF
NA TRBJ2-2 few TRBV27 TGTGCCAGCAAGGGCCAAAACACCGGGGAGCTGTTTTTT CASKGQNTGELFF
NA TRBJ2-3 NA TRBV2 TGTGCCAGCAGCGTACTGACCGTGAATACGCAGTATTTT CASSVLTVNTQYF
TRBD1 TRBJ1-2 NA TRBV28 TGTGCCAGCAGTCAAATAGGGACAGGGGTTTTTGGCTACACCTTC CASSQIGTGVFGYTF
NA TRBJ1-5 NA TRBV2 TGTGCCAGCAGCCCCGGACTCAATCAGCCCCAGCATTTT CASSPGLNQPQHF
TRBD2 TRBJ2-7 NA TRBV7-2 TGTGCCAGCAGCTTTGCGGGAGGATACGAGCAGTACTTC CASSFAGGYEQYF
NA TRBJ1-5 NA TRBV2 TGTGCCAGCGGAAAGCAGGGCAGAAATCAGCCCCAGCATTTT CASGKQGRNQPQHF
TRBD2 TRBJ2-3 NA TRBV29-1 TGCAGCGTTACTAGCGGGAGAGTAGATACGCAGTATTTT CSVTSGRVDTQYF
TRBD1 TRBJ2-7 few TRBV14 TGTGCCAGCAGCCAGGGACAGGGGGTTCCCGTGCAGTACTTC CASSQGQGVPVQYF
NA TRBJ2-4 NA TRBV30 TGTGCCTGGAGGTCAATTTACTCGCCTGACAAAAACATTCAGTACTTC CAWRSIYSPDKNIQYF
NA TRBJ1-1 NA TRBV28 TGTGCCAGCAGTTTGGGGAGACACACTGAAGCTTTCTTT CASSLGRHTEAFF
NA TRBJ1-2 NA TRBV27 TGTGCCAGCAGTTTATCGTATGAGGGGGGCTACACCTTC CASSLSYEGGYTF
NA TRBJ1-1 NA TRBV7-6 TGTGCCAGCAGCCCCTGGGCGGGGAACACTGAAGCTTTCTTT CASSPWAGNTEAFF
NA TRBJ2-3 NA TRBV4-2 TGTGCCAGCAGCCAAGGGGTGGGACTGAGGGCAGATACGCAGTATTTT CASSQGVGLRADTQYF
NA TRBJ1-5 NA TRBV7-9 TGTGCCAGCAGCCCGACCGGGGGAGGGAATCAGCCCCAGCATTTT CASSPTGGGNQPQHF
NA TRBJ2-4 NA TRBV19 TGTGCCAGTAGCATCGGGACGATTGGAGCCAAAAACATTCAGTACTTC CASSIGTIGAKNIQYF
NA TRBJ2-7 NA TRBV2 TGTGCCAGCAGTGGGTACGGCGTCGGGATCTACGAGCAGTACTTC CASSGYGVGIYEQYF
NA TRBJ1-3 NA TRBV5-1 TGCGCCAGCAGCTTGGGGACAGCCGGAAACACCATATATTTT CASSLGTAGNTIYF
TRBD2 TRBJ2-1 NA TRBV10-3 TGTGCCATCGGGGGGGGTCGAACTAGCGGTACCTCCTACAATGAGCAGTTCTTC CAIGGGRTSGTSYNEQFF
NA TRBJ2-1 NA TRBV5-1 TGCGCCAGCAGCTTGGCCTCGGAGGTAAATGAGCAGTTCTTC CASSLASEVNEQFF
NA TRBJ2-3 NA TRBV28 TGTGCCAGCAGTTTGCTTACAGATACGCAGTATTTT CASSLLTDTQYF
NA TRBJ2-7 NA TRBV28 TGTGCCAGCAGTTCAGGACAGACGTACGAGCAGTACTTC CASSSGQTYEQYF
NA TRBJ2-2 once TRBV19 TGTGCCAGTAGTATAGCAGGGAACACCGGGGAGCTGTTTTTT CASSIAGNTGELFF
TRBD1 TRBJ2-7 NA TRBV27 TGTGCCAGCAGTTTACGCCCTACGGGACAGGAGAAACCCTACGAGCAGTACTTC CASSLRPTGQEKPYEQYF
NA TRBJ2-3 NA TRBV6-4 TGTGCCAGCAGGGACATGCCTCCCTATGAGTATTTT CASRDMPPYEYF
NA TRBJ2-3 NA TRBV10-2 TGCGCCAGCACAACCTACCGGGAGAGCACAGATACGCAGTATTTT CASTTYRESTDTQYF
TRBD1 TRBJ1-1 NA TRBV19 TGTGCCAGTAGTAGGGACAGGGCAACTGAAGCTTTCTTT CASSRDRATEAFF
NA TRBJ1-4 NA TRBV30 TGTGCCTGGTCCAGGGGCCTTCTGAGAGAACTGTTTTTT CAWSRGLLRELFF
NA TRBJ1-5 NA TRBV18 TGTGCCAGCTCACCAGGACAGCATAGCAATCAGCCCCAGCATTTT CASSPGQHSNQPQHF
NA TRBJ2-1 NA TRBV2 TGTGCCAGCAGTCCCGACCGAGTCCCCTACAATGAGCAGTTCTTC CASSPDRVPYNEQFF
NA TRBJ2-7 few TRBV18 TGTGCCAGCTCACCCGACTACGAGCAGTACTTC CASSPDYEQYF
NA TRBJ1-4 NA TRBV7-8 TGTGCCAGCAGCCGCGAACTGACAGGCCGTAATGAAAAACTGTTTTTT CASSRELTGRNEKLFF
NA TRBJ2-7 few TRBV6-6 TGTGCCAGCAGTCCAAACAGGGCTCCCTACGAGCAGTACTTC CASSPNRAPYEQYF
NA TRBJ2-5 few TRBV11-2 TGTGCCAGCAGCTACCTATCGGGGCCTGAAAAGACCCAGTACTTC CASSYLSGPEKTQYF
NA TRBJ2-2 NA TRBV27 TGTGCCAGCAGTAACCCCCCCGGGGTAGAAGGGGAGCTGTTTTTT CASSNPPGVEGELFF
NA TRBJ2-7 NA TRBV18 TGTGCCAGCTCACCACCGGTCCCGGACTACTACGAGCAGTACTTC CASSPPVPDYYEQYF
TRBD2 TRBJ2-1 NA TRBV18 TGTGCCAGCTCACCGAAACTAGCGGGAGAGGTAAATGAGCAGTTCTTC CASSPKLAGEVNEQFF